The sequence of this T cell receptor beta chain was determined in a study of CD8 T cells in ankylosing spondylitis. The CDR3 is made up of 15 amino acids. V lost 2 bases and J lost 2, with 12 bases in between. Germline lookup yields CDR1 MNHEY and CDR2 SVGAGI. Libraries of TCR beta came from quantitative 5'-RACE with molecular barcodes. In TCRdb, the 5' RACE reads were re-called with MiXCR into one record per CDR3 protein. The sample includes over 400,000 distinct CDR3 sequences, roughly a quarter seen only once; the top ten take about 0.89%. The sample holds a few counts of this clonotype. The antigen is not known. Broader study findings: Reportedly, disease-linked clones are significantly enriched in ankylosing spondylitis patients' matched synovial fluid. Typical of ankylosing spondylitis blood, it appeared, was a TCR beta motif of seven to nine highly homologous variants.

The sample was blood, either unsorted or a sorted T cell fraction (not recorded which). The sequence was obtained from a male donor with ankylosing spondylitis. The J gene is TRBJ2-5, the V gene TRBV6-5; D is perhaps TRBD1 (6 bases). The CDR3 nucleotides are TGTGCCAGCAGTTACCCCGGACAGAGACAAGAGACCCAGTACTTC. Its protein product is CASSYPGQRQETQYF.